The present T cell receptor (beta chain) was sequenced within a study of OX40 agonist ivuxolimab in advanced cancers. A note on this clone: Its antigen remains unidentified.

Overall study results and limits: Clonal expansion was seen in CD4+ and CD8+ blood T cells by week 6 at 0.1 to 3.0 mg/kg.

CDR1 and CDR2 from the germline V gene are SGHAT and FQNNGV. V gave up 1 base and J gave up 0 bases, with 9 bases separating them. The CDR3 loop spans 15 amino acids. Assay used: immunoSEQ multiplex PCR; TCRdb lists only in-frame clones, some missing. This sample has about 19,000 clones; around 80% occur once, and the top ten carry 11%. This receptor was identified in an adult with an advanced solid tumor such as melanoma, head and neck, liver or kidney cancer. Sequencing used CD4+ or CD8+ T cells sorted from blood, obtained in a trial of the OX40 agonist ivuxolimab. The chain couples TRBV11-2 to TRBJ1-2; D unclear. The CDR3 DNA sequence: TGTGCCAGCAGCTTAGGGCTGAGCCCTAACTATGGCTACACCTTC. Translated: CASSLGLSPNYGYTF.